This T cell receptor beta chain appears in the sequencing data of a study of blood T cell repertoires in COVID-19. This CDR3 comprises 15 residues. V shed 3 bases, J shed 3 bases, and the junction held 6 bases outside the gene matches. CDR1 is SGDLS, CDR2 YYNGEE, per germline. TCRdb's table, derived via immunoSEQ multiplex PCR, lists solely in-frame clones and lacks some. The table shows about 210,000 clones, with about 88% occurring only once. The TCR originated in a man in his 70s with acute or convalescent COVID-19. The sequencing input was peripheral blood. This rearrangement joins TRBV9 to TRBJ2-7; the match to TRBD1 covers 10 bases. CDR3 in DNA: TGTGCCAGCAGCGCTGGACAGGGGGACTTCTACGAGCAGTACTTC. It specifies CASSAGQGDFYEQYF.